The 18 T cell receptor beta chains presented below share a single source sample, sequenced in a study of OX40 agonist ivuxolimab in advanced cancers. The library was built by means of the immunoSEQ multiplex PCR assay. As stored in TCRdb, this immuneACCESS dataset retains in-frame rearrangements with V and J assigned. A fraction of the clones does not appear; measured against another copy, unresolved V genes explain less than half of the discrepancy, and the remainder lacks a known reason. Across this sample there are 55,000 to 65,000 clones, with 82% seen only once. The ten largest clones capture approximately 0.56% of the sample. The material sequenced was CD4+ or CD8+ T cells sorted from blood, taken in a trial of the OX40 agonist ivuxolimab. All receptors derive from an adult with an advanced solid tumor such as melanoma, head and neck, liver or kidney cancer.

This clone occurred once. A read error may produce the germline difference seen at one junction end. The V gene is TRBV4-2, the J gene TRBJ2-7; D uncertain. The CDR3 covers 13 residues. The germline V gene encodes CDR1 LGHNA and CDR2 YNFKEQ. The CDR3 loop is CASSQDRHREKYF. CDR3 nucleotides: TGTGCCAGCAGCCAAGATCGTCACCGCGAGAAGTACTTC.

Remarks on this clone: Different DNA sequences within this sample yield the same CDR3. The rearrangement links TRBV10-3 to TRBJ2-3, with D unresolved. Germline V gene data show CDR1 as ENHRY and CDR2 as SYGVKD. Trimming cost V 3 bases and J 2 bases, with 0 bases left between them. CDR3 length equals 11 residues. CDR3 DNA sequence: TGTGCCATCAGTGACACAGATACGCAGTATTTT. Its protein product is CAISDTDTQYF.

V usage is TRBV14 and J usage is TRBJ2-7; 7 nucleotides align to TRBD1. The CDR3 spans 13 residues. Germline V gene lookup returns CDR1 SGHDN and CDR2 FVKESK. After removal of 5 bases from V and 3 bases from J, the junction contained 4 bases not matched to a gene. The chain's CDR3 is CASSKGAVYEQYF. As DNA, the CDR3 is TGTGCCAGCAGCAAGGGGGCTGTCTACGAGCAGTACTTC.

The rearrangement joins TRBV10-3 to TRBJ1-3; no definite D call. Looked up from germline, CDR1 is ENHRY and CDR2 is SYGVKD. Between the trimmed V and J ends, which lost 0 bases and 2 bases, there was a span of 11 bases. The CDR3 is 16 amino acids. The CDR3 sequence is CAISESWSGPGNTIYF. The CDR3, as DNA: TGTGCCATCAGTGAGTCGTGGAGTGGTCCTGGAAACACCATATATTTT.

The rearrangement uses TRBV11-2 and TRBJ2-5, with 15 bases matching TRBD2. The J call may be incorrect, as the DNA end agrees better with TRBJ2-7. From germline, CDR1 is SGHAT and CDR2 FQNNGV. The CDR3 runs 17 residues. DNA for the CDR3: TGTGCCAGCAGCCCCGTTGGGACTAGCGGGAGGAGGTACGAGCAGTACTTC. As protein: CASSPVGTSGRRYEQYF.

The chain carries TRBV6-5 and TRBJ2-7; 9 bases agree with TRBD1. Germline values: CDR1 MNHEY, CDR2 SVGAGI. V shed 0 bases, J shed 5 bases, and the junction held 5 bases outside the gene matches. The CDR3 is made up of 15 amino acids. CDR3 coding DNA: TGTGCCAGCAGTTACTCTCCGGACAGGGGAAACGAGCAGTACTTC. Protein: CASSYSPDRGNEQYF.

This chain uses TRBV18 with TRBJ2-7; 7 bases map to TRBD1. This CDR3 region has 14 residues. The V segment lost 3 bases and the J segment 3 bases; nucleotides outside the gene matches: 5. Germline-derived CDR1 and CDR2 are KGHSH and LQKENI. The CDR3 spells CASSPTGLVYEQYF. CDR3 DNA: TGTGCCAGCTCACCGACAGGGTTGGTCTACGAGCAGTACTTC.

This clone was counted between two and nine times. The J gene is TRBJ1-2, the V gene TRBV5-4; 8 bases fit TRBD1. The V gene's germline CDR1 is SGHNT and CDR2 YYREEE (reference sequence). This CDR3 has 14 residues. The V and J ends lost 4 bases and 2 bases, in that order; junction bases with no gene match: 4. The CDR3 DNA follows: TGTGCCAGCAGCGTCCGGACAGGGAACTATGGCTACACCTTC. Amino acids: CASSVRTGNYGYTF.

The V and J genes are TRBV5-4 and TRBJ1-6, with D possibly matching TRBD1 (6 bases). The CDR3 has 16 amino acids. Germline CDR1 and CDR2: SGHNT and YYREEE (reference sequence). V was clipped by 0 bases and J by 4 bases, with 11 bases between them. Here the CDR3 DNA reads TGTGCCAGCAGCTTGGGCCCCCAGGGGTATAATTCACCCCTCCACTTT. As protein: CASSLGPQGYNSPLHF.

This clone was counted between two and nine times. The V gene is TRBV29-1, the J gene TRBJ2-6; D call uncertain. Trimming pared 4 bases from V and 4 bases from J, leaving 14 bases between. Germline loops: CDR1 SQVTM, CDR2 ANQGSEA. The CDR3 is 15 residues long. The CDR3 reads CSVASNPAGANVLTF. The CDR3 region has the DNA TGCAGCGTTGCGTCCAATCCGGCGGGGGCCAACGTCCTGACTTTC.

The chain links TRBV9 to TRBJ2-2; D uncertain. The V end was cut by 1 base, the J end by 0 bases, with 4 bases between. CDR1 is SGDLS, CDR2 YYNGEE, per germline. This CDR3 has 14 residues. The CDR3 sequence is CASSVLANTGELFF. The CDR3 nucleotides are TGTGCCAGCAGCGTATTAGCGAACACCGGGGAGCTGTTTTTT.

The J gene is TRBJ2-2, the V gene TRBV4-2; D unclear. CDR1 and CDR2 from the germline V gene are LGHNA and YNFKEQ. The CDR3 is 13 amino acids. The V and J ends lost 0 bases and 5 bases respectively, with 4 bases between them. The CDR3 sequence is CASSQDKTGELFF. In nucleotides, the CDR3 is TGTGCCAGCAGCCAAGACAAAACCGGGGAGCTGTTTTTT.

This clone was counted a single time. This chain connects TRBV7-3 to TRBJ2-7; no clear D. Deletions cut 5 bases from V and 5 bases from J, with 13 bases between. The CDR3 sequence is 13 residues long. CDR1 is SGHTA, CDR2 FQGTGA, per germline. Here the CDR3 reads CASSPSDMNEQYF. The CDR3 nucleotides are TGTGCCAGCAGCCCAAGTGATATGAACGAGCAGTACTTC.

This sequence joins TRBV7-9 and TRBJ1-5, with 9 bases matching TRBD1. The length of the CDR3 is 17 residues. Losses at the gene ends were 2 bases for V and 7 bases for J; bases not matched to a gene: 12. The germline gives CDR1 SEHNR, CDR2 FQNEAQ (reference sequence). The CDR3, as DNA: TGTGCCAGCAGCTTATCATCTCTCCGGGACAGGGACCAGCCCCAGCATTTT. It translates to CASSLSSLRDRDQPQHF.

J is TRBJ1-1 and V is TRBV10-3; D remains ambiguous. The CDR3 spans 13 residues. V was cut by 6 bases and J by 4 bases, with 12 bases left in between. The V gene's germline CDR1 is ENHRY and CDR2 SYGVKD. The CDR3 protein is CAIRDPRSTEAFF. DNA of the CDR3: TGTGCCATCAGGGACCCTCGGAGCACTGAAGCTTTCTTT.

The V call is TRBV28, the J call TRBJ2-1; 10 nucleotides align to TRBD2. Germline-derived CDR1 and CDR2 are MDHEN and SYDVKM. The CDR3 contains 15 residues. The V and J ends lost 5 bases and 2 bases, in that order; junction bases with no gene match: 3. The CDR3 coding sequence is TGTGCCAGCAGTCTAGCGGGAGAGACCTACAATGAGCAGTTCTTC. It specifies CASSLAGETYNEQFF.

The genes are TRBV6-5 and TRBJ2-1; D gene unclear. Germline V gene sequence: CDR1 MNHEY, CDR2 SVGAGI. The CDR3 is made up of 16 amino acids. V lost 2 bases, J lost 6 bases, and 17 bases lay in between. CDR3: CASSYDGGKGLNEQFF. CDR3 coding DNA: TGTGCCAGCAGTTACGACGGCGGCAAAGGGCTCAATGAGCAGTTCTTC.

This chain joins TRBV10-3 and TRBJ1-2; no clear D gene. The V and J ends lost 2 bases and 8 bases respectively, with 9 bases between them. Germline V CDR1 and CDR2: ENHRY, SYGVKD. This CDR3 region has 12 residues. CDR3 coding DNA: TGTGCCATCAGTGAGACCCGGGAAGGCTACACCTTC. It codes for CAISETREGYTF.